This entry features one T cell receptor beta chain sequence. Its antigen is currently unknown. The entry originates in a study of T cell responses to AZD1222 COVID-19 vaccine. The study's findings and limits: Just five to seven people given AZD1222 tested seropositive at baseline. Researchers report vaccine-associated CD4 TCRs spanning spike, with dominance at 160-218 and 743-854.

Clones were read by immunoSEQ multiplex PCR, and TCRdb kept only the in-frame ones, dropping some. The sample lists more than 85,000 clones, over 75% occurring once. The receptor was derived from an adult who received the AZD1222 COVID-19 vaccine. This specimen consisted of peripheral blood, obtained 28 days after the second AZD1222 dose.

CDR3 bases: TGCGCCAGCAGCTTGGCCTCGGCGGGGATCGCCTACACCTTC. It codes for CASSLASAGIAYTF. The V and J genes are TRBV5-1 and TRBJ1-2; no firm D call. Germline V gene data show CDR1 as SGHRS and CDR2 as YFSETQ. With 0 bases removed from V and 10 bases from J, the gap between germline ends came to 16 bases. The CDR3 loop spans 14 amino acids.